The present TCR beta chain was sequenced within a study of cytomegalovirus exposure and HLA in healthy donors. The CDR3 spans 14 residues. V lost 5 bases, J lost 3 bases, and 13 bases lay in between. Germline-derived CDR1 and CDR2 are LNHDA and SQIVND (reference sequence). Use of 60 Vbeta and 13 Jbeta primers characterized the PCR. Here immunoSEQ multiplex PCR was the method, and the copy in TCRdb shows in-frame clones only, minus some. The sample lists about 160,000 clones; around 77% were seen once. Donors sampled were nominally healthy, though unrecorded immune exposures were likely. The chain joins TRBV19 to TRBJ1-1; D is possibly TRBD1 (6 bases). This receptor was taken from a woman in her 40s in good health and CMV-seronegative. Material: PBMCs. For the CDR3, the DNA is TGTGCCAGTAGTGTACAGGGAACTTACACTGAAGCTTTCTTT. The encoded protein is CASSVQGTYTEAFF.